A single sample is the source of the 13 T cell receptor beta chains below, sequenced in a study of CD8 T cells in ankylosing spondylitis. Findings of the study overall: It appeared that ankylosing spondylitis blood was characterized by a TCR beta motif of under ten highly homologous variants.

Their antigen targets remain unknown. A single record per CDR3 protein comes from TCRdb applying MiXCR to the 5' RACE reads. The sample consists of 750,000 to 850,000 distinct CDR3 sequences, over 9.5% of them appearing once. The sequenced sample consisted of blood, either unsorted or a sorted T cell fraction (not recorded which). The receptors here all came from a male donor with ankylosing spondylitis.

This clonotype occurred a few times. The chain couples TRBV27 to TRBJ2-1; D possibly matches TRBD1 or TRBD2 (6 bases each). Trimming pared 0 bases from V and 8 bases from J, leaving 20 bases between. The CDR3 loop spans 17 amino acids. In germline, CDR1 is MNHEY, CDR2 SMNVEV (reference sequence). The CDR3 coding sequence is TGTGCCAGCAGTTTATCGGGGGGAATTACAGGGATGGATGAGCAGTTCTTC. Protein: CASSLSGGITGMDEQFF.

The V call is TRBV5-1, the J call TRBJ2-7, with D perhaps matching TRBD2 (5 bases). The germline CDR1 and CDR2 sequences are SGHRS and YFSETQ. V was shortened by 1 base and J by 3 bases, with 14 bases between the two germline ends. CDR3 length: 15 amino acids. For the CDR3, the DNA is TGCGCCAGCAGCTTGCCCTTCCGGGGTATCTACGAGCAGTACTTC. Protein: CASSLPFRGIYEQYF.

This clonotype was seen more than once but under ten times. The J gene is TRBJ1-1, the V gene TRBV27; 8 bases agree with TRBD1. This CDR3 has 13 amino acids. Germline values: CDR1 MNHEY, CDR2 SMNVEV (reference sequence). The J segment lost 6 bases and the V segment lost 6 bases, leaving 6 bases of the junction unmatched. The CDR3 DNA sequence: TGTGCCAGCAGCCCTACAGGGGGGGCTGAAGCTTTCTTT. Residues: CASSPTGGAEAFF.

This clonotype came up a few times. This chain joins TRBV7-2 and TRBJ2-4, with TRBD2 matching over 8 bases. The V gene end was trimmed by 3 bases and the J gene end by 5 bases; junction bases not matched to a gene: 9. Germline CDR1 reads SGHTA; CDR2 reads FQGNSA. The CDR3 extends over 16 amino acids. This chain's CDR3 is CASSLGGGAGENIQYF. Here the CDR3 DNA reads TGTGCCAGCAGCTTGGGTGGGGGAGCGGGGGAAAACATTCAGTACTTC.

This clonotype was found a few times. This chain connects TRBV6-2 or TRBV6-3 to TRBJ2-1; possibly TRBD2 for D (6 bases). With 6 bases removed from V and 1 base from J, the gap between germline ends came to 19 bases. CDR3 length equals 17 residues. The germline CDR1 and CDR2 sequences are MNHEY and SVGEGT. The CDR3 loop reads CASRNQIGGPSYNEQFF. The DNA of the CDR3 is TGTGCCAGCAGAAACCAAATCGGGGGACCATCCTACAATGAGCAGTTCTTC.

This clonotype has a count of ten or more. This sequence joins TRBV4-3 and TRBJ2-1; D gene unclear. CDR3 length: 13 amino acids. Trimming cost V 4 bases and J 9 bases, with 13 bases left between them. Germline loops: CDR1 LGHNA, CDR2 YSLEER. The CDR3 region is CASSRLTTGEQFF. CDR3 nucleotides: TGCGCCAGCAGCCGCCTAACGACGGGTGAGCAGTTCTTC.

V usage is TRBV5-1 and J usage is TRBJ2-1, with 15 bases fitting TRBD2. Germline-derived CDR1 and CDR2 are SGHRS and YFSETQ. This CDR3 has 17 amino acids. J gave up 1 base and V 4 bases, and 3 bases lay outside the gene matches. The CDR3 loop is CASSKGLAGGSYNEQFF. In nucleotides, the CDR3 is TGCGCCAGCAGCAAGGGACTAGCGGGAGGTTCCTACAATGAGCAGTTCTTC.

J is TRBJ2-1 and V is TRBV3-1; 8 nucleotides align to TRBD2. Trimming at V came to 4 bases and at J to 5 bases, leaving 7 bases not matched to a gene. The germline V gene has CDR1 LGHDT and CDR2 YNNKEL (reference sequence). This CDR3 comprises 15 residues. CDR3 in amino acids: CASSPWLAGHNEQFF. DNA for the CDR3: TGTGCCAGCAGCCCTTGGCTAGCGGGCCACAATGAGCAGTTCTTC.

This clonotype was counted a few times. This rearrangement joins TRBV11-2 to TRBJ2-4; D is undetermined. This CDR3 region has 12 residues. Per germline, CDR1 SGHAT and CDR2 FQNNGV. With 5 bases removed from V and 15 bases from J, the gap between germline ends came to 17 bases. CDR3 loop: CASSPVGELAYF. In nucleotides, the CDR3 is TGTGCCAGCAGCCCCGTGGGCGAATTAGCGTACTTC.

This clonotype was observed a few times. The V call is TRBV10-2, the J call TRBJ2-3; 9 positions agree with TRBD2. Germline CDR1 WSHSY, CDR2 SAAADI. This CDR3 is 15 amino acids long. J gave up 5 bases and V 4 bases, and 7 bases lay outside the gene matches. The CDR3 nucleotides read TGCGCCAGCAGTGTCGGCGGGGGGGCCGGAGATACGCAGTATTTT. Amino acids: CASSVGGGAGDTQYF.

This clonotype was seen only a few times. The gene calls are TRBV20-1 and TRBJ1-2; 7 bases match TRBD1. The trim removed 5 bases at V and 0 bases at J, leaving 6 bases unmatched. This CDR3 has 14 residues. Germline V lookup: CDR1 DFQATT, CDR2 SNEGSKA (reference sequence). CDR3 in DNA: TGCAGTGCTCTTCAGGGGGTCACTAACTATGGCTACACCTTC. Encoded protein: CSALQGVTNYGYTF.

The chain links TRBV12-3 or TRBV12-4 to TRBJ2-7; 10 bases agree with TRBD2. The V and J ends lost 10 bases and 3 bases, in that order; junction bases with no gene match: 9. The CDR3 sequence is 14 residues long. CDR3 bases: TGTGCCACCTCATTAACTAGCGGGAACTACGAGCAGTACTTC. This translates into CATSLTSGNYEQYF.

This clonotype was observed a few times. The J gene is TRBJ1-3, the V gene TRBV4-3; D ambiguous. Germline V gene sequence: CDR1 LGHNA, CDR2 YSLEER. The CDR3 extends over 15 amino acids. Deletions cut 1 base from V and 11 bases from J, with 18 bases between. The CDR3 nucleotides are TGCGCCAGCAGCCAAGGTCTGGCGAACCCTCGGCCCATATATTTT. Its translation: CASSQGLANPRPIYF.